The entry below gives a single T cell receptor beta chain sequence along with its context. Antigen unknown. CDR1 and CDR2 (germline): SGDLS, YYNGEE. The CDR3 is made up of 16 amino acids. Trimming removed 3 bases from V and 4 bases from J; junction bases left unmatched: 11. The sample is drawn from a study of regulatory T cells in long-lasting Graves disease. Study as a whole: Persistent Graves' disease required over 5 years of antithyroid drugs and positive TSH receptor antibodies. Study-wide results and limits: A greater number of public clonotypes (2,741) was shared by persistent patients than by new patients (just over 950).

Specified time point: persistent/refractory GD, antithyroid drugs over 5 years with positive TRAb. Extracted RNA from PBMCs served as the source of the TCR library. Around 10 milliliters of peripheral blood were drawn into EDTA tubes. TCR beta libraries were built with iRepertoire HTBI primers and Arm-PCR of CDR3 regions. Each CDR3 protein is one row after TCRdb ran MiXCR on the multiplex PCR reads. The sample comprises around 450,000 distinct CDR3 sequences, 20% to 25% of which are singletons, and 7% to 9% rests with the top ten. The source was peripheral blood mononuclear cells (PBMCs), collected when the disease was refractory, from a patient treated with antithyroid drugs. The chain couples TRBV9 to TRBJ2-7, with 9 bases that match TRBD1. This TCR was recovered from a female donor with Graves disease. The CDR3 reads CASSARAGTGPYEQYF. The DNA for the CDR3 is TGTGCCAGCAGCGCCCGAGCAGGGACAGGGCCGTACGAGCAGTACTTC.